These 25 T cell receptor beta chains were sequenced from one sample in a study of blood T cell repertoires in COVID-19. Measured with immunoSEQ multiplex PCR; TCRdb has only the in-frame clones, and not every one. The sample carries roughly 56,000 clones, approximately 85% recorded once. What was sequenced was peripheral blood. These receptors came from a human donor in a cohort sampled during active COVID-19.

The chain combines TRBV6-5 with TRBJ2-1, with 12 nucleotides matching TRBD2. Germline loops: CDR1 MNHEY, CDR2 SVGAGI. V gave up 0 bases and J gave up 7 bases; unmatched junction bases: 4. This CDR3 is built from 16 residues. The DNA for the CDR3 is TGTGCCAGCAGTTACTCAGGACTAGCGGGAAAGAATGAGCAGTTCTTC. The encoded protein is CASSYSGLAGKNEQFF.

The rearrangement links TRBV6-2 or TRBV6-3 to TRBJ1-2; 8 bases fit TRBD1. Germline-derived CDR1 and CDR2 are MNHEY and SVGEGT. The CDR3 is 13 amino acids. Germline trimming cut 6 bases from V and 7 bases from J; bases unmatched to any gene: 7. CDR3 protein: CASSPTGGLGYTF. The CDR3 coding sequence is TGTGCCAGCAGCCCTACAGGGGGGCTTGGCTACACCTTC.

The J gene is TRBJ1-2, the V gene TRBV7-9, with D unresolved. The CDR3 covers 13 residues. V was shortened by 1 base and J by 3 bases, with 6 bases between the two germline ends. CDR1 SEHNR and CDR2 FQNEAQ come from the germline V gene (reference sequence). CDR3 sequence reads: CASSLGGYYGYTF. The CDR3 bases are TGTGCCAGCAGCTTAGGCGGCTACTATGGCTACACCTTC.

The chain joins TRBV9 to TRBJ2-5; tentatively, D is TRBD2 (5 bases). V was cut by 6 bases and J by 5 bases, with 14 bases left in between. Looked up from germline, CDR1 is SGDLS and CDR2 is YYNGEE. The CDR3 has 13 residues. The CDR3 DNA is TGTGCCAGCACTCCCTCTCCGGGGGAGACCCAGTACTTC. Amino acids: CASTPSPGETQYF.

The V call is TRBV19, the J call TRBJ2-7, with 7 bases matching TRBD1. The V gene end was trimmed by 3 bases and the J gene end by 1 base; junction bases not matched to a gene: 3. Per the germline V gene, CDR1 is LNHDA and CDR2 is SQIVND (reference sequence). This CDR3 has 14 residues. The CDR3 loop is CASSITGDSYEQYF. DNA of the CDR3: TGTGCCAGTAGTATTACAGGGGATTCCTACGAGCAGTACTTC.

The rearrangement joins TRBV10-3 to TRBJ1-1; possible D gene TRBD1, 6 bases. The CDR3 totals 13 residues. V was shortened by 11 bases and J by 0 bases, with 13 bases between the two germline ends. The germline V gene encodes CDR1 ENHRY and CDR2 SYGVKD. Here the CDR3 DNA reads TGTGCCTCTCGCGGGGGCCTGAACACTGAAGCTTTCTTT. Translating it yields CASRGGLNTEAFF.

The CDR3 protein is CASSQGGTGYGLAGVAGNEQFF. DNA of the CDR3: TGTGCCAGCTCACAGGGGGGTACAGGCTATGGACTAGCGGGAGTGGCGGGCAATGAGCAGTTCTTC. V gene TRBV18 combines with J gene TRBJ2-1, with 13 positions matching TRBD2. This CDR3 is 22 amino acids long. CDR1 is KGHSH, CDR2 LQKENI, per germline. V dropped 4 bases and J dropped 6; count of bases not matched to a gene: 24.

This chain joins TRBV9 and TRBJ2-7; 8 bases fit TRBD2. The length of the CDR3 is 15 residues. Germline V CDR1 and CDR2: SGDLS, YYNGEE. Trimming cost V 5 bases and J 0 bases; bases outside gene matches: 7. The CDR3 sequence: CASSPRLANSYEQYF. As DNA, the CDR3 is TGTGCCAGCAGTCCTAGACTAGCGAACTCCTACGAGCAGTACTTC.

The chain employs TRBV4-2 and TRBJ2-1; TRBD2 aligns across 10 bases. The CDR3 has 16 amino acids. V shed 4 bases and J 3 bases; nucleotides not matched to a gene: 6. The germline gives CDR1 LGHNA, CDR2 YNFKEQ. In DNA, the CDR3 is TGTGCCAGCAGCCTCGAACGGACTAGCGGCTACAATGAGCAGTTCTTC. Translation gives CASSLERTSGYNEQFF.

V and J are TRBV28 and TRBJ2-2; the D gene is possibly TRBD2 (5 bases). Germline CDR1 MDHEN, CDR2 SYDVKM. Trimming removed 7 bases from V and 5 bases from J, with 14 bases in between. CDR3 length: 14 amino acids. The CDR3 DNA reads as TGTGCCAGCAAGAACGGGAAACAAACCGGGGAGCTGTTTTTT. Protein product: CASKNGKQTGELFF.

This rearrangement joins TRBV3-1 (or the pseudogene TRBV3-2) to TRBJ2-5; 8 bases line up with TRBD2. This CDR3 spans 15 amino acids. CDR1 and CDR2 from the germline V gene are LGHDT and YNNKEL (reference sequence). The ends lost 3 bases at V and 2 bases at J; junction bases unmatched: 5. The CDR3 spells CASSQGLGEQETQYF. In DNA, the CDR3 is TGTGCCAGCAGCCAGGGACTAGGGGAACAAGAGACCCAGTACTTC.

With regard to this clone: Other nucleotide sequences from this sample produce the same CDR3. The rearrangement joins TRBV11-3 to TRBJ2-3, with a weak D call TRBD1 (5 bases). The CDR3 has 13 amino acids. Deletions cut 5 bases from V and 6 bases from J, with 12 bases between. Germline CDR1 SGHNT, CDR2 YENEEA. The CDR3 spells CASSPPGADTQYF. The CDR3 bases are TGTGCCAGCAGCCCCCCTGGGGCGGATACGCAGTATTTT.

The V and J genes are TRBV5-6 and TRBJ2-4; TRBD1 might be the D (6 bases). V was clipped by 3 bases and J by 2 bases, with 12 bases between them. This CDR3 has 15 residues. Germline loops: CDR1 SGHDT, CDR2 YYEEEE. The CDR3 DNA reads TGTGCCAGCAGCTCTCACAGGGTTTCCAAAAACATTCAGTACTTC. Amino acid sequence: CASSSHRVSKNIQYF.

The chain joins TRBV19 to TRBJ2-7; D not resolved. This CDR3 comprises 13 residues. V was trimmed by 5 bases and J by 2 bases, leaving 10 bases between them. Germline V lookup: CDR1 LNHDA, CDR2 SQIVND (reference sequence). CDR3 region: CASSPATAYEQYF. CDR3 sequence (DNA): TGTGCCAGTAGTCCGGCTACAGCCTACGAGCAGTACTTC.

The CDR3 loop is CAWRVGGLNTGELFF. DNA for the CDR3: TGTGCCTGGAGGGTAGGTGGGCTTAACACCGGGGAGCTGTTTTTT. The chain combines TRBV30 with TRBJ2-2; D is uncertain. Germline V gives CDR1 GTSNPN, CDR2 SVGIG (reference sequence). CDR3 length: 15 residues. The ends were cut back, 3 bases at V and 2 bases at J, with 13 bases in the middle.

The gene calls are TRBV9 and TRBJ2-7, with a tentative D call TRBD2 (5 bases). The germline CDR1 and CDR2 sequences are SGDLS and YYNGEE. The CDR3 spans 13 residues. The V gene lost 4 bases and the J gene lost 2 bases, with 10 bases spanning the gap. CDR3: CASSNEGPYEQYF. DNA of the CDR3: TGTGCCAGCAGCAATGAGGGTCCCTACGAGCAGTACTTC.

The J gene is TRBJ2-1, the V gene TRBV2, with 9 nucleotides matching TRBD2. The CDR3 totals 14 residues. The J segment lost 6 bases and the V segment lost 4 bases, leaving 4 bases of the junction unmatched. The germline V gene encodes CDR1 SNHLY and CDR2 FYNNEI. Written as DNA, the CDR3 is TGTGCCAGCAGTGTTTTAGCGGGAGTCAATGAGCAGTTCTTC. Translated: CASSVLAGVNEQFF.

The gene calls are TRBV27 and TRBJ2-1; TRBD2 matches at 7 bases. CDR1 and CDR2 (germline): MNHEY, SMNVEV (reference sequence). The J segment lost 5 bases and the V segment lost 8 bases, leaving 12 bases of the junction unmatched. The CDR3 runs 15 residues. The CDR3 loop reads CASGTWASGNNEQFF. For the CDR3, the DNA is TGTGCCAGCGGCACGTGGGCTAGCGGAAACAATGAGCAGTTCTTC.

The CDR3 DNA sequence: TGCGCCAGCAGCCAAGTGCCGCGGAGGGTCTACAATGAGCAGTTCTTC. Translated: CASSQVPRRVYNEQFF. The J gene is TRBJ2-1, the V gene TRBV4-1, with D perhaps matching TRBD2 (6 bases). Trimming stripped 1 base from V and 3 bases from J, with 13 bases between. The V gene's germline CDR1 is MGHRA and CDR2 YSYEKL. CDR3 length equals 16 residues.

The chain employs TRBV30 and TRBJ1-5; weak D call: TRBD1 (5 bases). The germline V and J ends were trimmed by 4 bases and 1 base, with 11 bases remaining between them. Germline V gene data show CDR1 as GTSNPN and CDR2 as SVGIG (reference sequence). The CDR3 sequence is 14 residues long. CDR3 sequence: CAWKTGGSNQPQHF. The DNA of the CDR3 is TGTGCCTGGAAAACGGGGGGAAGCAATCAGCCCCAGCATTTT.

The chain is built from TRBV30 and TRBJ2-5; 12 bases are a match to TRBD2. The ends lost 2 bases at V and 2 bases at J; junction bases unmatched: 6. Germline V lookup: CDR1 GTSNPN, CDR2 SVGIG (reference sequence). There are 16 residues in the CDR3. The CDR3 loop is CAWSIGLAGSQETQYF. DNA for the CDR3: TGTGCCTGGAGTATAGGACTAGCGGGATCTCAAGAGACCCAGTACTTC.

This chain links TRBV19 with TRBJ1-1; no firm D call. Per germline, CDR1 LNHDA and CDR2 SQIVND (reference sequence). This CDR3 has 15 amino acids. V gave up 3 bases and J gave up 0 bases, with 11 bases separating them. Written as DNA, the CDR3 is TGTGCCAGTAGTATCCGCCGACTGATGAACACTGAAGCTTTCTTT. This encodes CASSIRRLMNTEAFF.

The chain uses TRBV9 and TRBJ2-7, with 10 bases fitting TRBD2. The CDR3 has 16 amino acids. V lost 0 bases, J lost 2 bases, and 5 bases stayed unmatched. CDR1 and CDR2 from the germline V gene are SGDLS and YYNGEE. The CDR3 sequence is CASSVGGLAETYEQYF. The CDR3 nucleotides are TGTGCCAGCAGCGTAGGAGGACTAGCGGAAACCTACGAGCAGTACTTC.

J is TRBJ1-1 and V is TRBV27; D gene ambiguous. Between the trimmed V and J ends, which lost 1 base and 8 bases, there was a span of 11 bases. Looked up from germline, CDR1 is MNHEY and CDR2 is SMNVEV (reference sequence). There are 13 residues in the CDR3. CDR3 nucleotide sequence: TGTGCCAGCAGTTTATACGAGGCTGCAGAAGCTTTCTTT. This codes for CASSLYEAAEAFF.

The genes are TRBV7-3 and TRBJ1-1; 9 positions agree with TRBD1. Germline lookup yields CDR1 SGHTA and CDR2 FQGTGA. V lost 4 bases to trimming and J lost 5 bases; unmatched junction nucleotides: 8. The CDR3 runs to 15 residues. CDR3 in amino acids: CASSSRGQGGTEAFF. The DNA of the CDR3 is TGTGCCAGCAGCTCACGGGGACAGGGAGGAACTGAAGCTTTCTTT.